These 12 T cell receptor beta chains came from one sample sequenced in a study of siplizumab effects on memory and regulatory T cells. Profiling relied on immunoSEQ multiplex PCR, and the TCRdb table lists in-frame clones only, not all of them. This sample has more than 85,000 clones, with around 90% found just once. Sequencing was done on a sample of Tregs sorted from blood. The origin of the receptors is a human donor in good health.

This chain connects TRBV7-9 to TRBJ2-5, with D possibly matching TRBD1 (6 bases). The CDR3 covers 17 residues. With 5 bases removed from V and 0 bases from J, the gap between germline ends came to 19 bases. The germline V gene has CDR1 SEHNR and CDR2 FQNEAQ (reference sequence). CDR3 residues: CASSRIRQGSYQETQYF. CDR3 nucleotide sequence: TGTGCCAGCAGCCGTATCAGGCAGGGGTCCTACCAAGAGACCCAGTACTTC.

V is TRBV19 and J is TRBJ2-1; TRBD2 aligns across 8 bases. CDR3 length: 16 amino acids. With V trimmed by 5 bases and J by 2 bases, 8 bases remained unmatched. CDR1 and CDR2 from the germline V gene are LNHDA and SQIVND (reference sequence). CDR3 region: CASSDLAGRTYNEQFF. The CDR3 DNA sequence: TGTGCCAGTAGTGATTTAGCGGGGAGGACCTACAATGAGCAGTTCTTC.

The chain combines TRBV2 with TRBJ1-2; 7 nucleotides match TRBD1. This CDR3 has 14 amino acids. From germline, CDR1 is SNHLY and CDR2 FYNNEI. V lost 7 bases to trimming and J lost 7 bases; unmatched junction nucleotides: 12. For the CDR3, the DNA is TGTGCCAGCACCCGACAGGGATGGTCGAGTGGCTACACCTTC. Its translation is CASTRQGWSSGYTF.

V and J are TRBV11-3 and TRBJ2-2; tentative D call: TRBD2 (5 bases). The germline CDR1 and CDR2 sequences are SGHNT and YENEEA. Between the trimmed V and J ends, which lost 5 bases and 5 bases, there was a span of 15 bases. The CDR3 consists of 15 residues. The CDR3 here is CASSGSVLDTGELFF. CDR3 DNA sequence: TGTGCCAGCAGCGGATCAGTACTAGATACCGGGGAGCTGTTTTTT.

The chain joins TRBV27 to TRBJ1-6, with D perhaps TRBD1 (5 bases). CDR1 and CDR2 from the germline V gene are MNHEY and SMNVEV (reference sequence). V lost 0 bases to trimming and J lost 3 bases, with 9 bases between them. The CDR3 sequence is 16 residues long. CDR3 in amino acids: CASSLSWDLYNSPLHF. DNA of the CDR3: TGTGCCAGCAGTTTATCTTGGGACCTCTATAATTCACCCCTCCACTTT.

This chain joins TRBV5-1 and TRBJ2-7, with D hard to call. Trimming took 2 bases from V and 2 from J, leaving 11 bases between them. Germline V lookup: CDR1 SGHRS, CDR2 YFSETQ. CDR3 length: 14 amino acids. The CDR3 sequence is CASSLGQHTYEQYF. DNA for the CDR3: TGCGCCAGCAGCTTAGGGCAGCACACCTACGAGCAGTACTTC.

This chain uses TRBV6-5 with TRBJ1-2; D remains unclear. The CDR3 sequence is 14 residues long. Trimming pared 6 bases from V and 6 bases from J, leaving 17 bases between. Germline loops: CDR1 MNHEY, CDR2 SVGAGI. The CDR3 DNA reads TGTGCCAGCAGGGACGGACCCGGGGTTGATGGCTACACCTTC. It is translated as CASRDGPGVDGYTF.

CDR3 sequence reads: CASSPTPEGTDTQYF. CDR3 sequence (DNA): TGTGCCAGCTCACCGACACCCGAGGGCACAGATACGCAGTATTTT. The chain has TRBV18 and TRBJ2-3; D remains ambiguous. Deletions cut 3 bases from V and 1 base from J, with 11 bases between. The CDR3 has 15 amino acids. Germline V lookup: CDR1 KGHSH, CDR2 LQKENI.

This chain joins TRBV6-1 and TRBJ1-1; D not certain. Germline lookup yields CDR1 MNHNS and CDR2 SASEGT. V dropped 6 bases and J dropped 8 bases, with 13 bases sitting between them. The CDR3 is made up of 12 amino acids. The CDR3 loop is CASRYNSGEAFF. DNA for the CDR3: TGTGCCAGCAGGTACAACAGCGGGGAAGCTTTCTTT.

The chain uses TRBV19 and TRBJ1-2; TRBD1 matches 9 bases. Trimming removed 5 bases from V and 4 bases from J; junction bases left unmatched: 8. This CDR3 is built from 15 residues. Germline V gene data show CDR1 as LNHDA and CDR2 as SQIVND (reference sequence). Here the CDR3 DNA reads TGTGCCAGTAGTTCCGGACAGGGGAAGGGCTATGGCTACACCTTC. Translation gives CASSSGQGKGYGYTF. Complete variable domain (other parts from reference TRBV19 and TRBJ1-2): DGGITQSPKYLFRKEGQNVTLSCEQNLNHDAMYWYRQDPGQGLRLIYYSQIVNDFQKGDIAEGYSVSREKKESFPLTVTSAQKNPTAFYLCASSSGQGKGYGYTFGSGTRLTVV.

This chain links TRBV2 with TRBJ1-3; tentative D call: TRBD1 (6 bases). The germline V gene has CDR1 SNHLY and CDR2 FYNNEI. Trimming took 4 bases from V and 1 from J, leaving 11 bases between them. The CDR3 is 15 amino acids. The CDR3 reads CASSGKQGSGNTIYF. The CDR3 bases are TGTGCCAGCAGTGGGAAACAGGGATCTGGAAACACCATATATTTT.

The chain combines TRBV9 with TRBJ2-5; D is undetermined. Matching the DNA end better, TRBJ2-7 makes the J call doubtful. This CDR3 is built from 13 residues. The germline V gene has CDR1 SGDLS and CDR2 YYNGEE. CDR3 region: CASSVQDSYEQYF. CDR3 bases: TGTGCCAGCAGCGTACAGGACTCCTACGAGCAGTACTTC.